The entry below gives a single T cell receptor (beta chain) sequence along with its context. Its specificity is unknown. Assay: immunoSEQ multiplex PCR; the TCRdb copy retains only in-frame clones and omits some. The sample has hundreds of thousands of clones; about 74% are singletons. The data were taken from a study of shared clonotypes between healthy human individuals. Findings and limits, study-wide: When naive CD4 clonotypes were compared across several donors, roughly 4.9% were shared. Non-shared clonotypes had lower generation probabilities than clonotypes shared by all four sorted-subset donors. Read depth was anticipated to influence clonotype sharing among donors.

A CD45RA+ naive subset and a CD45RA-negative memory subset were split from CD4+ cells. CDR3 length: 13 residues. In germline, CDR1 is SGHTS, CDR2 YDEGEE. V was pared by 4 bases and J by 4 bases, with 9 bases between. The sequenced sample was memory CD4+ T cells sorted from blood. Subset: CD45RA-negative fraction. J is TRBJ1-5 and V is TRBV5-8; possible D gene TRBD1, 5 bases. The TCR comes from a woman aged 25 to 45 in good health. The CDR3 DNA follows: TGTGCCAGCAGCAAAGACAGAAATCAGCCCCAGCATTTT. Protein: CASSKDRNQPQHF.